This TCR beta chain was sequenced during a study of blood T cell repertoires in COVID-19. Turning to the study itself: The United States, Italy and Spain were the sources of the acute and convalescent COVID-19 samples.

Study processing details: Amplification from reference gene primers served as the basis for estimated nucleated cell counts. Produced via immunoSEQ multiplex PCR; TCRdb's table is partial and in-frame only. V, J and clone size reflect that table, while D and trimming were determined from the DNA. The sample yields 350,000 to 400,000 clones, roughly 90% seen once. Per the germline V gene, CDR1 is SQVTM and CDR2 is ANQGSEA. The CDR3 extends over 21 amino acids. The V end lost 4 bases, the J end lost 2 bases, and 35 bases lay between the germline ends. The receptor was isolated from a woman aged 40 to 49 who had been exposed to COVID-19. V usage is TRBV29-1 and J usage is TRBJ2-5; TRBD2 might be the D (5 bases). Sequenced material: PBMCs or T cells enriched from blood (not recorded which). CDR3 DNA sequence: TGCAGCGTTGTTTTTTCCGAGGGTATGGCACCCACTCCACGCACACAAGAGACCCAGTACTTC. Its translation: CSVVFSEGMAPTPRTQETQYF.